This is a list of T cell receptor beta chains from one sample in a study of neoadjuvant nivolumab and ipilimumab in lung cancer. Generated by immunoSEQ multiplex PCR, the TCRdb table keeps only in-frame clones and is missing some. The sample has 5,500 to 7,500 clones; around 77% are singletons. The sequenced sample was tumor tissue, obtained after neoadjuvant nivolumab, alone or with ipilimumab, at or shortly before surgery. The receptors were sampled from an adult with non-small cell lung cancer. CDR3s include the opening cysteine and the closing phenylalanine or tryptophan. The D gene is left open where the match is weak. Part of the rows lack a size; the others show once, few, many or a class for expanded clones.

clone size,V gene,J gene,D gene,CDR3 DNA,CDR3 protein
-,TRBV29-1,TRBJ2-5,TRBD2,TGCAGCGCCGGGGGGGAAGCGGGAGAGACCCAGTACTTC,CSAGGEAGETQYF
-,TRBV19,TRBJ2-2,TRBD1,TGTGCCAGTAGGGCTCCGGGACAGCCTAACACCGGGGAGCTGTTTTTT,CASRAPGQPNTGELFF
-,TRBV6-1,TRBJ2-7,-,TGTGCCGTGGGCAGGGAAGGCTACGAGCAGTACTTC,CAVGREGYEQYF
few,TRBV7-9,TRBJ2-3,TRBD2,TGTGCCAGCAGCGCCGGGACTACCAATGGAGTTAGAGATACGCAGTATTTT,CASSAGTTNGVRDTQYF
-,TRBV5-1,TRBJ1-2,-,TGCGCCAGCAGCTCAGCAGGAACACCTAACTATGGCTACACCTTC,CASSSAGTPNYGYTF
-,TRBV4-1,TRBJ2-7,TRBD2,TGCGCCAGCAGCCAATCCATAGCGGGAGGGCCCTACGAGCAGTACTTC,CASSQSIAGGPYEQYF
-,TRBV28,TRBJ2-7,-,TGTGCCAGCAGTGAAAGATCCGGGAAAAATTACGAGCAGTACTTC,CASSERSGKNYEQYF
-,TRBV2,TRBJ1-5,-,TGTGCCAGCAATCGGAACCGGAGGGCTCAGCCCCAGCATTTT,CASNRNRRAQPQHF
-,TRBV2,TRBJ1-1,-,TGTGCCAGCACGCCTCGGACAGCGAACACTGAAGCTTTCTTT,CASTPRTANTEAFF
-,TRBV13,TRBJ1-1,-,TGTGCCAGCAGCTTAGAGGGCACTGAAGCTTTCTTT,CASSLEGTEAFF
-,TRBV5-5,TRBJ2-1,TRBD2,TGTGCCAGCCAGCGGGAGGGTAGTGCAAATGAGCAGTTCTTC,CASQREGSANEQFF
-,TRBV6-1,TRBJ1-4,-,TGTGCCAGCAGTGAAGCGGCAGGGATAAATGAAAAACTGTTTTTT,CASSEAAGINEKLFF
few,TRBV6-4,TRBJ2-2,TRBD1,TGTGCCAGCAGTCGAAGCGGGACAGGGGCTAACACCGGGGAGCTGTTTTTT,CASSRSGTGANTGELFF
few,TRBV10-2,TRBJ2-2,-,TGCGCCTCAGCAGTGTCCCAGAACACCGGGGAGCTGTTTTTT,CASAVSQNTGELFF
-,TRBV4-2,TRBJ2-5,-,TGTGCCAGCAGCCAAGGACGACTACACCCATCGGAGACCCAGTACTTC,CASSQGRLHPSETQYF
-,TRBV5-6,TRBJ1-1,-,TGTGCCAGCAGCTTAATGAAGTCACTTATGAACACTGAAGCTTTCTTT,CASSLMKSLMNTEAFF
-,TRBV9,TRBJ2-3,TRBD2,TGTGCCAGCAGCGCTAGCGGGAGGGCCAACACAGATACGCAGTATTTT,CASSASGRANTDTQYF
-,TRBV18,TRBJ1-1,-,TGTGCCAGCTCACTAACGCTGGGACAGAACACTGAAGCTTTCTTT,CASSLTLGQNTEAFF
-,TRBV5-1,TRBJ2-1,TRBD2,TGCGCCAGCAGCTTGGGAACTAGCGGGGCTGCTGGCGATGAGCAGTTCTTC,CASSLGTSGAAGDEQFF
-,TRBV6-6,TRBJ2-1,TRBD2,TGTGCCAGCAGTTATTTAACTAGCGGGAGGGGGAATGAGCAGTTCTTC,CASSYLTSGRGNEQFF
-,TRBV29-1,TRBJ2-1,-,TGCAGCGTTCTACGGCCTGGTCGGGATGAGCAGTTCTTC,CSVLRPGRDEQFF
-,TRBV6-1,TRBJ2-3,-,TGTGCCAGCACGGAGGGGGGATGGGGCACAGATACGCAGTATTTT,CASTEGGWGTDTQYF
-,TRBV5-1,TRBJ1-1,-,TGCGCCAGCAGCCCCGGAGGGATGAACACTGAAGCTTTCTTT,CASSPGGMNTEAFF
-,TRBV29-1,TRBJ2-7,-,TGCAGCGTTGGACTACAGGGCCAAATTTTCTACGAGCAGTACTTC,CSVGLQGQIFYEQYF
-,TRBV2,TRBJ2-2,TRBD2,TGTGCCAGCAGTGGAGTCCGCCTCGGGACTACGAACACCGGGGAGCTGTTTTTT,CASSGVRLGTTNTGELFF
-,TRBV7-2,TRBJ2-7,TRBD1,TGTGCCAGCAGCCTCTACTATCCAGGGGGCCCTACAGCCTACGAGCAGTACTTC,CASSLYYPGGPTAYEQYF
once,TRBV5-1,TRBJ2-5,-,TGCGCCAGCAGCTTTGAACAGGGTGGACGGACCCAGTACTTC,CASSFEQGGRTQYF
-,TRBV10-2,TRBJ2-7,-,TGCGCCAGCAGTTCCGATGGACGTGAGCAGTACTTC,CASSSDGREQYF
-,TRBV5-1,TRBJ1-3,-,TGCGCCAGCAGCGCTCTACCCGGACAGCCTGGAAACACCATATATTTT,CASSALPGQPGNTIYF
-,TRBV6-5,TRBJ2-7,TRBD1,TGTGCCAGCAGTTACATTGACAGGGACTACGAGCAGTACTTC,CASSYIDRDYEQYF